Each of the 15 T cell receptor beta chains below was sequenced from the same sample in a study of blood T cell repertoires in COVID-19 (TCRdb year 2020). The library was produced with the immunoSEQ multiplex PCR assay. TCRdb holds this immuneACCESS table with in-frame rearrangements only. Some clones are missing; in checked studies, unresolved V genes explain under half, and the rest has no known cause. For this sample there are 200,000 to 250,000 clones; approximately 82% appear just once. The ten largest clones take up about 2% of the sample. The sample comprised peripheral blood. The source of these receptors is a man under 40 who had recovered from COVID-19.

As DNA, the CDR3 is TGTGCCAGCAGCCGCGGGGAGGATCAGCCCCAGCATTTT. This codes for CASSRGEDQPQHF. The V and J genes are TRBV12-3 or TRBV12-4 and TRBJ1-5; no clear D gene. The CDR3 has 13 amino acids. V lost 6 bases to trimming and J lost 5 bases, with 11 bases between them.

The chain has TRBV5-4 and TRBJ1-3, with 7 bases identical to TRBD1. Losses at the gene ends were 4 bases for V and 4 bases for J; bases not matched to a gene: 8. The CDR3 has 15 amino acids. Per the germline V gene, CDR1 is SGHNT and CDR2 is YYREEE (reference sequence). The CDR3, as DNA: TGTGCCAGCAGCCCGGACAGGACGTCGGGAAACACCATATATTTT. Translating it yields CASSPDRTSGNTIYF.

The chain couples TRBV11-3 to TRBJ2-3, with TRBD1 matching 7 bases. V shed 5 bases and J 4 bases; nucleotides not matched to a gene: 0. The CDR3 is made up of 12 amino acids. Looked up from germline, CDR1 is SGHNT and CDR2 is YENEEA. CDR3 bases: TGTGCCAGCAGCACAGGGGCAGATACGCAGTATTTT. Protein: CASSTGADTQYF.

Concerning this clone: Different DNA sequences within this sample yield the same CDR3. The chain recombines TRBV18 with TRBJ2-7; D perhaps matches TRBD2 (5 bases). The CDR3 is 11 residues long. Trimming left V 5 bases short and J 3 bases short, with 5 bases between. Germline lookup yields CDR1 KGHSH and CDR2 LQKENI. In nucleotides, the CDR3 is TGTGCCAGCTCAGCGGGCTACGAGCAGTACGTC. This translates into CASSAGYEQYV.

The gene calls are TRBV2 and TRBJ2-7; D is unresolved. In germline, CDR1 is SNHLY, CDR2 FYNNEI. With 5 bases removed from V and 4 bases from J, the gap between germline ends came to 3 bases. This CDR3 is 10 amino acids long. The CDR3, as DNA: TGTGCCAGCAGTCGTTACGAGCAGTACTTC. It is translated as CASSRYEQYF. The full variable domain, its missing parts supplied by reference TRBV2 and TRBJ2-7, is EPEVTQTPSHQVTQMGQEVILRCVPISNHLYFYWYRQILGQKVEFLVSFYNNEISEKSEIFDDQFSVERPDGSNFTLKIRSTKLEDSAMYFCASSRYEQYFGPGTRLTVT.

Details on this clone: The junction shows a germline mismatch at one end, possibly a read error. CDR3 bases: TGTGCCAGCAGTTTAGGGAGGACTCAGCTCTTC. Translated: CASSLGRTQLF. V and J are TRBV12-3 or TRBV12-4 and TRBJ2-7, with D possibly matching TRBD2 (5 bases). The CDR3 extends over 11 amino acids.

This chain uses TRBV27 with TRBJ2-7; 8 bases are shared with TRBD1. The CDR3 is made up of 15 amino acids. Germline loops: CDR1 MNHEY, CDR2 SMNVEV (reference sequence). After removal of 5 bases from V and 2 bases from J, the junction contained 8 bases not matched to a gene. CDR3 in amino acids: CASSETGEAAYEQYF. The CDR3 DNA reads TGTGCCAGCAGTGAGACAGGGGAAGCGGCCTACGAGCAGTACTTC.

This clone has only one observation. The rearrangement uses TRBV4-1 and TRBJ1-4; a weak D match, TRBD1 (5 bases). The ends were cut back, 5 bases at V and 5 bases at J, with 12 bases in the middle. The length of the CDR3 is 14 residues. Germline V lookup: CDR1 MGHRA, CDR2 YSYEKL. The CDR3 loop is CASSESGRNEKLFF. CDR3 coding DNA: TGCGCCAGCAGCGAATCAGGGCGAAATGAAAAACTGTTTTTT.

The CDR3 DNA reads as TGTGCCAGCAGTTACTCAAAGGGGGCGAGGGAAAAACTGTTTTTT. Amino acid sequence: CASSYSKGAREKLFF. V and J are TRBV6-5 and TRBJ1-4; TRBD1 aligns across 7 bases. The trim removed 0 bases at V and 8 bases at J, leaving 6 bases unmatched. CDR1 is MNHEY and CDR2 is SVGAGI in the germline V gene. The CDR3 loop spans 15 amino acids.

The sample holds many counts of this clone. The chain employs TRBV2 and TRBJ1-1; a weak D match, TRBD1 (5 bases). V was trimmed by 6 bases and J by 3 bases, leaving 14 bases between them. Germline-derived CDR1 and CDR2 are SNHLY and FYNNEI. The CDR3 totals 14 residues. The DNA of the CDR3 is TGTGCCAGCAGCCTGGGGGGGTTGGACACTGAAGCTTTCTTT. Protein product: CASSLGGLDTEAFF. The full variable domain, completed using reference TRBV2 and TRBJ1-1, is EPEVTQTPSHQVTQMGQEVILRCVPISNHLYFYWYRQILGQKVEFLVSFYNNEISEKSEIFDDQFSVERPDGSNFTLKIRSTKLEDSAMYFCASSLGGLDTEAFFGQGTRLTVV.

The chain combines TRBV3-1 (or the pseudogene TRBV3-2) with TRBJ2-3, with a tentative D call TRBD2 (6 bases). This CDR3 is built from 17 residues. The germline CDR1 and CDR2 sequences are LGHDT and YNNKEL (reference sequence). Trimming pared 0 bases from V and 1 base from J, leaving 14 bases between. CDR3 amino acids: CASSQEIGGMGTDTQYF. For the CDR3, the DNA is TGTGCCAGCAGCCAAGAGATCGGGGGTATGGGCACAGATACGCAGTATTTT.

V usage is TRBV5-5 and J usage is TRBJ1-5, with TRBD1 matching over 10 bases. Per the germline V gene, CDR1 is SGHKS and CDR2 is YYEKEE (reference sequence). The CDR3 is 15 amino acids. V lost 3 bases and J lost 3; bases outside the gene matches: 3. CDR3 loop: CASSSGQGNNQPQHF. The CDR3 coding sequence is TGTGCCAGCAGCTCGGGACAGGGGAACAATCAGCCCCAGCATTTT.

J is TRBJ1-4 and V is TRBV28; D unclear. The CDR3 has 15 residues. From germline, CDR1 is MDHEN and CDR2 SYDVKM. Trimming stripped 4 bases from V and 10 bases from J, with 19 bases between. CDR3 in DNA: TGTGCCAGCAGTTCCACTGGGAGCGAGGGTGGAAAACTGTTTTTT. This sequence encodes CASSSTGSEGGKLFF. Filled out from reference TRBV28 and TRBJ1-4, the complete variable domain reads DVKVTQSSRYLVKRTGEKVFLECVQDMDHENMFWYRQDPGLGLRLIYFSYDVKMKEKGDIPEGYSVSREKKERFSLILESASTNQTSMYLCASSSTGSEGGKLFFGSGTQLSVL.

The sample holds a few counts of this clone. V gene TRBV7-9 combines with J gene TRBJ1-1, with D maybe TRBD1 (6 bases). V was clipped by 2 bases and J by 0 bases, with 10 bases between them. Germline values: CDR1 SEHNR, CDR2 FQNEAQ (reference sequence). The CDR3 is 15 residues long. The CDR3 region has the DNA TGTGCCAGCAGCTTATTACAGGGATTGAACACTGAAGCTTTCTTT. It is translated as CASSLLQGLNTEAFF.

This clone was picked up a small number of times. The chain is built from TRBV6-5 and TRBJ1-5; D might be TRBD1 (6 bases). Trimming cost V 6 bases and J 4 bases, with 13 bases left between them. CDR1 MNHEY and CDR2 SVGAGI come from the germline V gene. This CDR3 has 14 residues. This CDR3 reads CASSLAGANQPQHF. The CDR3 nucleotides read TGTGCCAGCAGCCTAGCAGGGGCGAATCAGCCCCAGCATTTT.